In this sample, the clone carrying this TCR beta chain turned up many times. This sample was taken from a study of T cells in Graves' hyperthyroidism and ophthalmopathy. Turning to the study itself: Blood was drawn when the patient was first diagnosed and still untreated.

The germline V and J ends were trimmed by 0 bases and 2 bases, with 6 bases remaining between them. The germline gives CDR1 SGDLS, CDR2 YYNGEE. The CDR3 spans 13 residues. RNA transcripts served as the template for amplifying TCR beta CDR3 regions. With the HTBI primer set, the TCR CDR3 went through a first round of RT-PCR. In TCRdb, the multiplex PCR reads were re-called with MiXCR into one record per CDR3 protein. The repertoire holds about 610,000 distinct CDR3 sequences, with roughly 15% as singletons. Reasons for excluding patients were uncontrolled infection, other autoimmune disease, pregnancy or lactation. Clinical symptoms, serum thyroxine and TRAb, thyroid ultrasound and orbital computed tomography together formed the diagnostic basis.

The genes are TRBV9 and TRBJ2-7; D ambiguous. The receptor comes from a woman between 40 and 50 years old with Graves' ophthalmopathy. The material sequenced was blood. In DNA, the CDR3 is TGTGCCAGCAGCGTAGGGCCAACCTACGAGCAGTACTTC. Its translation is CASSVGPTYEQYF. The full variable domain, in which reference TRBV9 and TRBJ2-7 provide the parts outside the CDR3, is DSGVTQTPKHLITATGQRVTLRCSPRSGDLSVYWYQQSLDQGLQFLIQYYNGEERAKGNILERFSAQQFPDLHSELNLSSLELGDSALYFCASSVGPTYEQYFGPGTRLTVT.